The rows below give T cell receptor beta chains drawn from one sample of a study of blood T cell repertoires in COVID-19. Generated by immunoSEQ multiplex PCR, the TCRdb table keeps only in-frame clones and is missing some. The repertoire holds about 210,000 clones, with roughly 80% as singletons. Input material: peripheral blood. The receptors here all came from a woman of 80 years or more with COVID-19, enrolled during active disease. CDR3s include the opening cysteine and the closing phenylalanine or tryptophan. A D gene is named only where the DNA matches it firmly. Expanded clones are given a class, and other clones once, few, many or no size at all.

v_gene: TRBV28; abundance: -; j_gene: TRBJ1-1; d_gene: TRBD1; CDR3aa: CASSFRGRHEAFF; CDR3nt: TGTGCCAGCAGTTTCAGGGGGCGACATGAAGCTTTCTTT
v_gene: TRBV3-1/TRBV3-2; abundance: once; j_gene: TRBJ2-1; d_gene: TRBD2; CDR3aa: CASRLGTSGYYNEQFF; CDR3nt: TGTGCCAGCAGACTCGGGACTAGCGGATACTACAATGAGCAGTTCTTC
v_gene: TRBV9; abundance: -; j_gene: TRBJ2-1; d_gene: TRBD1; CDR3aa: CASSVGTAKNEQFF; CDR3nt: TGTGCCAGCAGCGTCGGGACAGCAAAGAATGAGCAGTTCTTC
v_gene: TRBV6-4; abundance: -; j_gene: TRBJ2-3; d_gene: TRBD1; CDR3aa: CASAVWGTELTDTQYF; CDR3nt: TGTGCCAGCGCCGTTTGGGGGACAGAGCTCACAGATACGCAGTATTTT
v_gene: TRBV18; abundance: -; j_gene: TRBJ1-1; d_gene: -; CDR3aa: CASSPDRSKLNTEAFF; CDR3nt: TGTGCCAGCTCTCCTGACAGATCGAAGCTGAACACTGAAGCTTTCTTT
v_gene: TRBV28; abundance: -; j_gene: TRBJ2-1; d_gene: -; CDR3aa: CASSQTGAGNEQFF; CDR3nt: TGTGCCAGCAGTCAGACCGGGGCGGGGAATGAGCAGTTCTTC
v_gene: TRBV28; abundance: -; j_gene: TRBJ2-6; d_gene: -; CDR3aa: CASSLFGGSSGANVLTF; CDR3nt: TGTGCCAGCAGTTTATTTGGTGGCAGCTCTGGGGCCAACGTCCTGACTTTC
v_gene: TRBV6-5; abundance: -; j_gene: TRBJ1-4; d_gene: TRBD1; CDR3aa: CASSGQGRNEKLFF; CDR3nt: TGTGCCAGCAGCGGACAGGGCCGTAATGAAAAACTGTTTTTT
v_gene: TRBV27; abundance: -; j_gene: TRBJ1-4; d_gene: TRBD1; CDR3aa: CASRILGQGGEKLFF; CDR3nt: TGTGCCAGCAGAATATTGGGACAGGGCGGTGAAAAACTGTTTTTT
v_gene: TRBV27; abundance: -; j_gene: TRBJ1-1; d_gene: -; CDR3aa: CASSFRGGEAFF; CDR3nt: TGTGCCAGCAGTTTTCGGGGTGGTGAAGCTTTCTTT
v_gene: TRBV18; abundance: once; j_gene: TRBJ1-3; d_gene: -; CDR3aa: CASSPPSGTGNTIYF; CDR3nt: TGTGCCAGCTCACCACCGTCAGGGACTGGAAACACCATATATTTT
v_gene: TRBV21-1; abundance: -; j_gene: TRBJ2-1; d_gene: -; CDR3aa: CASSRTYVREQFF; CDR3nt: TGTGCCAGCAGCAGGACTTATGTGCGTGAGCAGTTCTTC
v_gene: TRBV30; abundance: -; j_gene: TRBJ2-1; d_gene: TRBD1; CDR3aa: CAWSVEGAREQFF; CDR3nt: TGTGCCTGGAGTGTAGAGGGGGCAAGAGAGCAGTTCTTC
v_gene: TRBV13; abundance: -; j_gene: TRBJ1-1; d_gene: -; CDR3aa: CASSLGGAGVNTEAFF; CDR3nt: TGTGCCAGCAGCTTAGGCGGGGCAGGGGTAAACACTGAAGCTTTCTTT
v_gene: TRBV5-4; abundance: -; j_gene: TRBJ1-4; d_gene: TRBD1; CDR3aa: CASSTRTGGSEKLFF; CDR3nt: TGTGCCAGCAGCACTCGGACAGGGGGAAGTGAAAAACTGTTTTTT
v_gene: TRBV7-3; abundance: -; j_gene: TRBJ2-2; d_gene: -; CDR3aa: CASSSEGSGELFF; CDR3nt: TGTGCCAGCAGCTCGGAGGGGTCCGGGGAGCTGTTTTTT
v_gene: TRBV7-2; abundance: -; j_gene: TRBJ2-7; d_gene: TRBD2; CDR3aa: CASSITSGSSYEQYF; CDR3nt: TGTGCCAGCAGCATCACTAGCGGGAGCTCCTACGAGCAGTACTTC
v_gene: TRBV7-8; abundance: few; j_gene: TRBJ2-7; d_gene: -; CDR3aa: CASRVREDSYEQYF; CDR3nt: TGTGCCAGCAGGGTCAGGGAGGACTCCTACGAGCAGTACTTC
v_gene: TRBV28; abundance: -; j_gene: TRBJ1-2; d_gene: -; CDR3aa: CASSLAGKNYGYTF; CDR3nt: TGTGCCAGCAGTTTAGCAGGGAAAAACTATGGCTACACCTTC
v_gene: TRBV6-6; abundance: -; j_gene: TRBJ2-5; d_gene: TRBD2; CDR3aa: CASSLTLSTSGGETQYF; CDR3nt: TGTGCCAGCAGTCTTACCCTCTCGACTAGCGGGGGAGAGACCCAGTACTTC
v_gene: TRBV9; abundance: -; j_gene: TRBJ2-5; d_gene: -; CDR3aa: CASSVLGGAYQETQYF; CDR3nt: TGTGCCAGCAGCGTTCTTGGGGGGGCGTACCAAGAGACCCAGTACTTC
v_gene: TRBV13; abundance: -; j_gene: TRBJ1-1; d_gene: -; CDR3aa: CASSSPPGNTEAFF; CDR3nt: TGTGCCAGCAGCTCCCCCCCGGGAAACACTGAAGCTTTCTTT
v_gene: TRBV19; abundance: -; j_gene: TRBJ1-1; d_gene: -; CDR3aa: CASSPNTKMNTEAFF; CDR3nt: TGTGCCAGTAGCCCAAACACGAAAATGAACACTGAAGCTTTCTTT
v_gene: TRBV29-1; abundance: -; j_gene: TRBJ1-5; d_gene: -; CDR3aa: CSVVLDSNQPQHF; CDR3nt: TGCAGCGTTGTCCTCGACTCCAATCAGCCCCAGCATTTT
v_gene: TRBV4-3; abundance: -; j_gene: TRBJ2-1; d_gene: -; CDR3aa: CASSQEGGTYNEQFF; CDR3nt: TGCGCCAGCAGCCAAGAGGGGGGTACCTACAATGAGCAGTTCTTC
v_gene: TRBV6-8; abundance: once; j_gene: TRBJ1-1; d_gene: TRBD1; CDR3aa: CASNATGGTEAFF; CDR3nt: TGTGCCAGCAACGCTACAGGGGGGACTGAAGCTTTCTTT
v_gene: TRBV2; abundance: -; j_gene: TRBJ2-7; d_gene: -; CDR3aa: CASSDSGVLSYEQYF; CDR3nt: TGTGCCAGCAGTGATTCAGGGGTACTCTCCTACGAGCAGTACTTC
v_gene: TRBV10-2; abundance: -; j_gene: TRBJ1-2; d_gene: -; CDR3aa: CASAQGGLSYGYTF; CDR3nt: TGCGCCAGCGCCCAAGGGGGACTATCCTATGGCTACACCTTC
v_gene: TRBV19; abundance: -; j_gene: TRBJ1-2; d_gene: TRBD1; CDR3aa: CASRVKAGGTFNYGYTF; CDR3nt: TGTGCCAGTAGAGTGAAGGCAGGGGGCACGTTTAACTATGGCTACACCTTC
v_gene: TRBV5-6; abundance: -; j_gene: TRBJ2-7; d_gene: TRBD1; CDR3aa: CASSLRGTGFQKQYF; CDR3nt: TGTGCCAGCAGCTTGAGGGGGACAGGGTTTCAAAAGCAGTACTTC
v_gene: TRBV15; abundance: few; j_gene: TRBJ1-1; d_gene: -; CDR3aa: CATSPPDKNTEAFF; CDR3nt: TGTGCCACCAGCCCCCCCGACAAGAACACTGAAGCTTTCTTT
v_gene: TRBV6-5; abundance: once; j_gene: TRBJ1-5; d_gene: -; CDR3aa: CASSYFGGGQPQHF; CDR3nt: TGTGCCAGCAGTTACTTCGGTGGCGGTCAGCCCCAGCATTTT